Below, 27 T cell receptor beta chains from the same sample are listed, as sequenced in a study of cytomegalovirus exposure and HLA in healthy donors. Primers: 60 Vbeta forward and 13 Jbeta reverse. Generated by immunoSEQ multiplex PCR, the TCRdb table keeps only in-frame clones and is missing some. The table records some 160,000 clones, over 75% of them present only once. Sequenced sample: PBMCs. Every receptor here comes from a woman aged 30 to 39 in good health and CMV-seronegative.

A few counts support this clone. CDR3 nucleotides: TGTGCCAGCAGCGTAGAGATAGGGACTACTGACAATGAGCAGTTCTTC. Amino acid sequence: CASSVEIGTTDNEQFF. The chain combines TRBV9 with TRBJ2-1; TRBD2 aligns across 7 bases. V shed 0 bases, J shed 5 bases, and the junction held 8 bases outside the gene matches. Germline V gene data show CDR1 as SGDLS and CDR2 as YYNGEE. The CDR3 extends over 16 amino acids.

This sequence joins TRBV6-1 and TRBJ1-6, with 8 bases matching TRBD1. The CDR3 is 16 amino acids. The trim removed 0 bases at V and 10 bases at J, leaving 8 bases unmatched. CDR1 and CDR2 (germline): MNHNS, SASEGT. CDR3 in DNA: TGTGCCAGCAGTGAAGCCTGGGACAGGCTAGGCTCACCCCTCCACTTT. It specifies CASSEAWDRLGSPLHF.

The chain is built from TRBV2 and TRBJ1-2; the D is unclear. V lost 4 bases, J lost 6 bases, and 9 bases lay in between. Germline V gene sequence: CDR1 SNHLY, CDR2 FYNNEI. This CDR3 comprises 12 residues. CDR3 sequence: CASSGPGNGYTF. The CDR3 DNA sequence: TGTGCCAGCAGTGGGCCGGGGAATGGCTACACCTTC.

This chain connects TRBV5-1 to TRBJ1-5; D is perhaps TRBD1 (6 bases). The CDR3 covers 15 residues. Looked up from germline, CDR1 is SGHRS and CDR2 is YFSETQ. V was pared by 0 bases and J by 2 bases, with 9 bases between. CDR3 region: CASSLDYRGNQPQHF. For the CDR3, the DNA is TGCGCCAGCAGCTTGGATTACAGGGGCAATCAGCCCCAGCATTTT.

Only one count was recorded for this clone. J is TRBJ1-1 and V is TRBV9, with D possibly matching TRBD1 (5 bases). The CDR3 covers 15 residues. The germline CDR1 and CDR2 sequences are SGDLS and YYNGEE. V gave up 3 bases and J gave up 1 base, with 13 bases separating them. In DNA, the CDR3 is TGTGCCAGCAGCGCCTACGCGACAGCGAACACTGAAGCTTTCTTT. This sequence encodes CASSAYATANTEAFF. The variable domain in full, with the rest retrieved from reference TRBV9 and TRBJ1-1, is DSGVTQTPKHLITATGQRVTLRCSPRSGDLSVYWYQQSLDQGLQFLIQYYNGEERAKGNILERFSAQQFPDLHSELNLSSLELGDSALYFCASSAYATANTEAFFGQGTRLTVV.

Concerning this clone: One end of the junction fails to match germline, which may point to a read error. The chain combines TRBV7-7 with TRBJ2-2, with D perhaps given as TRBD1 or TRBD2 (5 bases each). The germline V gene encodes CDR1 SSHAT and CDR2 FNYEAQ (reference sequence). The CDR3 loop spans 13 amino acids. The CDR3 region has the DNA TGTGCTAGCAGCAGGGAGCCCACCGGGGAGCTGTTTTTT. Translation gives CASSREPTGELFF. Using reference TRBV7-7 and TRBJ2-2 for the parts outside the CDR3, the full variable domain is GAGVSQSPRYKVTKRGQDVTLRCDPISSHATLYWYQQALGQGPEFLTYFNYEAQPDKSGLPSDRFSAERPEGSISTLTIQRTEQRDSAMYRCASSREPTGELFFGEGSRLTVL.

The chain combines TRBV30 with TRBJ2-3; the match to TRBD1 covers 7 bases. This CDR3 region has 15 residues. V shed 3 bases and J 3 bases; nucleotides not matched to a gene: 9. From germline, CDR1 is GTSNPN and CDR2 SVGIG (reference sequence). The CDR3 nucleotides read TGTGCCTGGAGCCTAGGGGGCGAGGGGACAGATACGCAGTATTTT. Translated, it gives CAWSLGGEGTDTQYF.

This clone was recorded a few times. As DNA, the CDR3 is TGTGCCAGCAGCAGGCCGGGACAGGGGGCGAACACCATATATTTT. It encodes CASSRPGQGANTIYF. The chain links TRBV5-5 to TRBJ1-3, with 12 positions matching TRBD1. Trimming at V came to 4 bases and at J to 7 bases, leaving 6 bases not matched to a gene. The CDR3 sequence is 15 residues long. Germline CDR1 SGHKS, CDR2 YYEKEE (reference sequence).

CDR3 nucleotide sequence: TGTGCCAGCAGCGTAGAAGGTGGGCTCCGGGGAGATACGCAGTATTTT. Translated: CASSVEGGLRGDTQYF. The chain combines TRBV9 with TRBJ2-3; a weak D match, TRBD2 (5 bases). The CDR3 runs to 16 residues. Trimming stripped 0 bases from V and 5 bases from J, with 16 bases between. Germline V gene lookup returns CDR1 SGDLS and CDR2 YYNGEE.

Only a few counts were recorded for this clone. The V gene is TRBV11-2, the J gene TRBJ1-5; D remains ambiguous. The CDR3 is made up of 14 amino acids. Trimming took 3 bases from V and 4 from J, leaving 10 bases between them. Germline V gene lookup returns CDR1 SGHAT and CDR2 FQNNGV. CDR3 DNA sequence: TGTGCCAGCAGCTTCTCAGGAGGAAATCAGCCCCAGCATTTT. This sequence encodes CASSFSGGNQPQHF.

The gene calls are TRBV6-5 and TRBJ2-1; D remains unclear. V lost 7 bases, J lost 5 bases, and 6 bases lay in between. Germline CDR1 reads MNHEY; CDR2 reads SVGAGI. The CDR3 contains 11 residues. The CDR3 sequence is CASTRNNEQFF. CDR3 bases: TGTGCCAGCACCCGTAACAATGAGCAGTTCTTC.

The chain employs TRBV5-4 and TRBJ2-5, with D possibly TRBD1 on 5 matching bases. The CDR3 contains 14 residues. Germline CDR1 reads SGHNT; CDR2 reads YYREEE (reference sequence). V was clipped by 2 bases and J by 4 bases, with 12 bases between them. The CDR3 DNA reads as TGTGCCAGCAGCTTAAGGGGTAGGGGAGAGACCCAGTACTTC. This encodes CASSLRGRGETQYF.

This chain links TRBV7-2 with TRBJ2-7; possibly TRBD2 for D (5 bases). Trimming cost V 1 base and J 3 bases, with 13 bases left between them. This CDR3 is built from 15 residues. Germline V CDR1 and CDR2: SGHTA, FQGNSA. The CDR3 nucleotides read TGTGCCAGCAGCTTAGACCGGGAAACTGGCTACGAGCAGTACTTC. Translating it yields CASSLDRETGYEQYF.

The rearrangement joins TRBV4-2 to TRBJ2-1, with 9 bases lining up with TRBD2. CDR3 size: 15 residues. V lost 4 bases and J lost 7; bases outside the gene matches: 8. Germline V CDR1 and CDR2: LGHNA, YNFKEQ. The CDR3 coding sequence is TGTGCCAGCAGCCCCCTCGCGGGAGGGACGAATGAGCAGTTCTTC. Translated: CASSPLAGGTNEQFF.

This clone showed up just once. The rearrangement joins TRBV6-4 to TRBJ1-2; a weak D match, TRBD1 (6 bases). Trimming took off 11 bases at V and 7 bases at J, with 32 bases between the two ends. The germline V gene has CDR1 MRHNA and CDR2 SNTAGT. The CDR3 runs to 17 residues. CDR3 residues: CASQSGPRTVGRGGYTF. In nucleotides, the CDR3 is TGTGCCTCCCAATCCGGTCCGCGGACAGTTGGACGCGGTGGCTACACCTTC.

The chain carries TRBV5-4 and TRBJ2-2; no reliable D call. CDR1 is SGHNT, CDR2 YYREEE, per germline (reference sequence). V dropped 2 bases and J dropped 5 bases, with 4 bases sitting between them. There are 12 residues in the CDR3. CDR3 in amino acids: CASSFGTGELFF. CDR3 nucleotides: TGTGCCAGCAGCTTCGGTACCGGGGAGCTGTTTTTT.

This chain joins TRBV30 and TRBJ2-7; 7 bases fit TRBD1. Germline V CDR1 and CDR2: GTSNPN, SVGIG (reference sequence). Trimming at V came to 4 bases and at J to 2 bases, leaving 8 bases not matched to a gene. The CDR3 totals 14 residues. The CDR3 is CAWIIGDSTYEQYF. The CDR3 nucleotides read TGTGCCTGGATAATCGGGGACAGCACCTACGAGCAGTACTTC.

V and J are TRBV23-1 and TRBJ2-7; D is uncertain. TRBV23-1 is treated as an ORF (open reading frame) with a function not yet certain. Trimming cost V 0 bases and J 2 bases, with 14 bases left between them. This CDR3 has 16 amino acids. The CDR3 DNA reads TGCGCCAGCAGTCAATCGCATCGCAGACTTACCTACGAGCAGTACTTC. Its protein is CASSQSHRRLTYEQYF.

The V gene is TRBV25-1, the J gene TRBJ1-5; D gene ambiguous. Germline-derived CDR1 and CDR2 are MGHDK and SYGVNS. V was clipped by 4 bases and J by 4 bases, with 8 bases between them. The CDR3 consists of 13 residues. In DNA form, the CDR3 reads TGTGCCAGCAGTGGACGGGGAAATCAGCCCCAGCATTTT. Amino acid sequence: CASSGRGNQPQHF.

The J gene is TRBJ2-7, the V gene TRBV4-2; 9 bases are a match to TRBD2. Germline V lookup: CDR1 LGHNA, CDR2 YNFKEQ. V shed 0 bases and J 5 bases; nucleotides not matched to a gene: 11. The CDR3 totals 17 residues. DNA of the CDR3: TGTGCCAGCAGCCAAGATTGGGTTAGCGGGAGTATGGACGAGCAGTACTTC. Amino acid sequence: CASSQDWVSGSMDEQYF.

This sequence joins TRBV19 and TRBJ1-1, with D tentatively TRBD1 (6 bases). CDR3 length: 14 residues. V was trimmed by 2 bases and J by 1 base, leaving 8 bases between them. The germline V gene has CDR1 LNHDA and CDR2 SQIVND (reference sequence). Written as DNA, the CDR3 is TGTGCCAGTAGTATAACAGGGAAGAACACTGAAGCTTTCTTT. Encoded protein: CASSITGKNTEAFF. The full variable domain, its missing parts supplied by reference TRBV19 and TRBJ1-1, is DGGITQSPKYLFRKEGQNVTLSCEQNLNHDAMYWYRQDPGQGLRLIYYSQIVNDFQKGDIAEGYSVSREKKESFPLTVTSAQKNPTAFYLCASSITGKNTEAFFGQGTRLTVV.

The chain employs TRBV6-5 and TRBJ1-4, with 7 bases lining up with TRBD1. Per the germline V gene, CDR1 is MNHEY and CDR2 is SVGAGI. Losses at the gene ends were 0 bases for V and 11 bases for J; bases not matched to a gene: 3. The CDR3 has 13 residues. The CDR3: CASSYSTQGKLFF. In DNA, the CDR3 is TGTGCCAGCAGTTACTCCACACAGGGGAAACTGTTTTTT.

This chain uses TRBV19 with TRBJ1-5; D is possibly TRBD1 (5 bases). V lost 2 bases and J lost 6, with 11 bases in between. The CDR3 extends over 14 amino acids. Germline values: CDR1 LNHDA, CDR2 SQIVND (reference sequence). Written as DNA, the CDR3 is TGTGCCAGTAGTATACAGGGTTTAGGTCAGCCCCAGCATTTT. As protein: CASSIQGLGQPQHF.

This clone was detected a few times. The rearrangement links TRBV4-1 to TRBJ1-1, with D maybe TRBD1 (5 bases). The CDR3 contains 18 residues. The V end was cut by 5 bases, the J end by 1 base, with 23 bases between. Germline loops: CDR1 MGHRA, CDR2 YSYEKL. CDR3 nucleotides: TGCGCCAGCAGCTGGTCTGAAAGACAGCTCAGGTGGAACACTGAAGCTTTCTTT. This codes for CASSWSERQLRWNTEAFF.

This clone showed up just once. V usage is TRBV7-7 and J usage is TRBJ2-2; 8 bases match TRBD1. Per germline, CDR1 SSHAT and CDR2 FNYEAQ (reference sequence). This CDR3 is 14 amino acids long. CDR3 loop: CVTGEAGGFGELFF. CDR3 nucleotides: TGTGTTACGGGGGAGGCAGGGGGCTTCGGGGAGCTGTTTTTT.

The chain is built from TRBV28 and TRBJ2-7, with TRBD1 as a possible D gene (6 bases). Germline CDR1 and CDR2: MDHEN and SYDVKM. V was shortened by 5 bases and J by 0 bases, with 14 bases between the two germline ends. This CDR3 is 15 amino acids long. The CDR3 DNA sequence: TGTGCCAGCAGTCCGTGGACAGCAAGCTCCTACGAGCAGTACTTC. It encodes CASSPWTASSYEQYF.

This clone was picked up one time. The chain uses TRBV5-1 and TRBJ1-2, with 8 bases matching TRBD1. From germline, CDR1 is SGHRS and CDR2 YFSETQ. The trim removed 10 bases at V and 4 bases at J, leaving 12 bases unmatched. The CDR3 runs to 14 residues. CDR3 loop: CASQLDRGGYGYTF. In DNA, the CDR3 is TGCGCCTCCCAACTCGACAGGGGTGGCTATGGCTACACCTTC.